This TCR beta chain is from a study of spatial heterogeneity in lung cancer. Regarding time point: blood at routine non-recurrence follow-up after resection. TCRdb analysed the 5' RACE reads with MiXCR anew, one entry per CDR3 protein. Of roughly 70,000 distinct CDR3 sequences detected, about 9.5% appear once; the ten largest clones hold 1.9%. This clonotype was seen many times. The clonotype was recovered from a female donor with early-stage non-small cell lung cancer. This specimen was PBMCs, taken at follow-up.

CDR3 sequence: CASRRDSLTDTQYF. The CDR3 DNA sequence: TGTGCCAGCAGGCGGGACTCCCTCACAGATACGCAGTATTTT. This sequence joins TRBV6-1 and TRBJ2-3; the D gene is possibly TRBD2 (6 bases). The ends were cut back, 6 bases at V and 2 bases at J, with 12 bases in the middle. The CDR3 has 14 amino acids. Per germline, CDR1 MNHNS and CDR2 SASEGT.